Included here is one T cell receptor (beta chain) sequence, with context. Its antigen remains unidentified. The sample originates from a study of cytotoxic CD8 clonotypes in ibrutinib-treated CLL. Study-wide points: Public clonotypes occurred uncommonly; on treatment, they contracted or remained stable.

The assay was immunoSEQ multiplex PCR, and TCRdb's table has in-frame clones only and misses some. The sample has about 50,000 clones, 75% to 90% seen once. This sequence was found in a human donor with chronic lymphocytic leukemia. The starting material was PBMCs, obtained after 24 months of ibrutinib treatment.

This CDR3 is CASSSPSGASRWQQYF. CDR3 DNA: TGTGCCAGCAGTTCCCCCTCTGGGGCTAGCCGCTGGCAGCAGTACTTC. V and J are TRBV27 and TRBJ2-7; D tentatively fits TRBD1 or TRBD2 (5 bases each). CDR1 is MNHEY and CDR2 is SMNVEV in the germline V gene (reference sequence). Trimming stripped 4 bases from V and 8 bases from J, with 24 bases between. The CDR3 length is 16 residues.